These T cell receptor beta chains were read from a single sample in a study of blood T cell repertoires in COVID-19. The protocol was immunoSEQ multiplex PCR, while the TCRdb copy is restricted to in-frame clones and leaves out a portion. The table lists 150,000 to 200,000 clones, 80% to 95% of them singletons, with roughly 5% in the top ten. Sequencing was carried out using peripheral blood. The origin of the receptors is a man aged 25 to 40 with COVID-19, enrolled during active disease. The CDR3 runs from the conserved cysteine through the conserved F or W. A D gene is named only where the DNA matches it firmly. Expanded clones are given a class, and other clones once, few, many or no size at all.

clone size	V gene	J gene	D gene	CDR3 DNA	CDR3 protein
.	TRBV18	TRBJ1-5	.	TGTGCCAGCTCACCGTTACAGGGCCAGTCTAATCAGCCCCAGCATTTT	CASSPLQGQSNQPQHF
.	TRBV5-1	TRBJ2-1	.	TGCGCCAGCAGCTTCCGTAGTGGGGGCACCTACAATGAGCAGTTCTTC	CASSFRSGGTYNEQFF
.	TRBV4-3	TRBJ2-7	.	TGCGCCAGCAGCCAAGGGGTAGGGGCCGAGCAGTACTTC	CASSQGVGAEQYF
.	TRBV5-4	TRBJ1-2	.	TGTGCCAGCAGCTGGGACACTGACTATGGCTACACCTTC	CASSWDTDYGYTF
.	TRBV19	TRBJ2-7	.	TGTGCCAGTAGTGAGACCGGGACACGTTCCTACGAGCAGTACTTC	CASSETGTRSYEQYF
.	TRBV7-2	TRBJ2-7	TRBD1	TGTGCCAGCAGCATACAGGGGGGCTACGAGCAGTACTTC	CASSIQGGYEQYF
.	TRBV19	TRBJ2-2	TRBD2	TGTGCCAGTAGTACCCTGGGACTAGCGAACACCGGGGAGCTGTTTTTT	CASSTLGLANTGELFF
.	TRBV5-1	TRBJ2-7	.	TGCGCCAGCAGCCCACAGGGAGTGGGCTACGAGCAGTACTTC	CASSPQGVGYEQYF
.	TRBV2	TRBJ2-1	TRBD2	TGTGCCAGCACCCTTGACAGTGGGGGAGGGAATGAGCAGTTCTTC	CASTLDSGGGNEQFF
.	TRBV10-3	TRBJ2-3	.	TGTGCCATCAGTGACGATGTGAGGGGGAGCACAGATACGCAGTATTTT	CAISDDVRGSTDTQYF
.	TRBV6-1	TRBJ2-5	.	TGTGCCAGCAGTGCTCTTCCCAAGGGGGTCCAAGAGACCCAGTACTTC	CASSALPKGVQETQYF
.	TRBV4-1	TRBJ2-7	.	TGCGCCAGCAGCGCCCTTGAGGGTGAGGTGCAGTACTTC	CASSALEGEVQYF
once	TRBV19	TRBJ1-3	TRBD1	TGTGCCAGTAGTGCCCGGACAGGAGCTAACTCTGGAAACACCATATATTTT	CASSARTGANSGNTIYF
.	TRBV9	TRBJ2-3	.	TGTGCCAGCAGCGTAGGAGGTAGCGCGGATACGCAGTATTTT	CASSVGGSADTQYF
.	TRBV4-3	TRBJ2-7	.	TGCGCCAGCAGCCAAGATCTCCCAGTCCAGAACGAGCAGTACTTC	CASSQDLPVQNEQYF
.	TRBV19	TRBJ1-5	.	TGTGCCAGTAGTAACTCAGGCTATCAGCCCCAGCATTTT	CASSNSGYQPQHF
.	TRBV3-1/TRBV3-2	TRBJ1-2	.	TGTGCCAGCAGGCCCACGGGGGGCAGGCCCCACTATGGCTACACCTTC	CASRPTGGRPHYGYTF
.	TRBV11-2	TRBJ2-1	TRBD2	TGTGCCAGCAGCTTAGACGGGAGGGCCCATGAGCAGTTCTTC	CASSLDGRAHEQFF
once	TRBV5-1	TRBJ2-5	TRBD1	TGCGCCAGCAGCGCGGGGACAGGGGGGCAAGAGACCCAGTACTTC	CASSAGTGGQETQYF
.	TRBV14	TRBJ2-3	.	TGTGCCAGCAGTGTACAGGGGAGGGATACGCAGTATTTT	CASSVQGRDTQYF
.	TRBV19	TRBJ2-7	TRBD1	TGTGCCAGTAGTCAATCCGGGACAGACCTACGAGAGCAGTACTTC	CASSQSGTDLREQYF
.	TRBV7-3	TRBJ2-6	.	TGTGCCAGCAGCTTCGCAGGTCTGGCTGGGGCCAACGTCCTGACTTTC	CASSFAGLAGANVLTF
.	TRBV6-6	TRBJ2-3	TRBD1	TGTGCCAGCAGCCGGGACAGGGAAGCGCAGTATTTT	CASSRDREAQYF
.	TRBV19	TRBJ2-5	TRBD1	TGTGCCAGTAGTCTCGGGACAGGGGAAGAGACCCAGTACTTC	CASSLGTGEETQYF
.	TRBV25-1	TRBJ2-2	TRBD1	TGTGCCAGCAGTGAAGTAGGGGGCTGGTTCCCCGGGGAGCTGTTTTTT	CASSEVGGWFPGELFF
.	TRBV7-2	TRBJ1-1	.	TGTGCCAGCAGCTTCCACATGAACACTGAAGCTTTCTTT	CASSFHMNTEAFF
.	TRBV9	TRBJ2-3	TRBD2	TGTGCCAGCAGCGTAGCTACTATCGGGAGGACAGATACGCAGTATTTT	CASSVATIGRTDTQYF
.	TRBV24-1	TRBJ2-3	TRBD2	TGTGCCACCAGTGATTTTACTAGCGGGGTATTAGGTACGCAGTATTTT	CATSDFTSGVLGTQYF
once	TRBV12-3/TRBV12-4	TRBJ2-7	.	TGTGCCAGCAGCAGGGGCTGGGAGCAGTACTTC	CASSRGWEQYF
.	TRBV4-2	TRBJ1-2	.	TGTGCCAGCAGCCAAGAAGAGGTTTACTATGGCTACACCTTC	CASSQEEVYYGYTF
.	TRBV12-5	TRBJ1-5	.	TGTGCTAGTGGTTTCCCCCCACAGGACGGCAATCAGCCCCAGCATTTT	CASGFPPQDGNQPQHF
.	TRBV7-2	TRBJ2-1	TRBD2	TGTGCCAGCACCCCACCGGGGGGGGGATCATACAATGAGCAGTTCTTC	CASTPPGGGSYNEQFF
.	TRBV7-9	TRBJ1-1	TRBD1	TGTGCCAGCAGCCCTCGAAGGGCCTCGACAGGGGAAAATGATAAAGCTTTCTTT	CASSPRRASTGENDKAFF
.	TRBV5-1	TRBJ1-1	.	TGCGCCAGCAGTCCCCGGAGGGTTGAGAACACTGAAGCTTTCTTT	CASSPRRVENTEAFF
.	TRBV7-3	TRBJ2-2	TRBD2	TGTGCCAGCAGCTTAAGGGAGGGCGCATCGAACACCGGGGAGCTGTTTTTT	CASSLREGASNTGELFF
.	TRBV18	TRBJ1-1	.	TGTGCCAGCTCACCCGTCGGGGGTCCTAGGGCTGAAGCTTTCTTT	CASSPVGGPRAEAFF
.	TRBV6-2/TRBV6-3	TRBJ1-2	.	TGTGCCAGCAGTTACTCGAGGCAGGGAAACTATGGCTACACCTTC	CASSYSRQGNYGYTF
once	TRBV2	TRBJ1-1	TRBD1	TGTGCCAGCAGGGAACAGGGGTTGAACACTGAAGCTTTCTTT	CASREQGLNTEAFF
.	TRBV27	TRBJ2-2	.	TGTGCCAGCAGACTCTACAGGGAGGGCGGCGGGGAGCTGTTTTTT	CASRLYREGGGELFF
.	TRBV12-5	TRBJ2-7	.	TGTGCTAGTGGTTTGGTACGCGTCAGCGGCTCCTACGAGCAGTACTTC	CASGLVRVSGSYEQYF
.	TRBV7-2	TRBJ2-1	TRBD2	TGTGCCAGCAGCGACCCTATAGCGGGGGGCTACAATGAGCAGTTCTTC	CASSDPIAGGYNEQFF
.	TRBV4-1	TRBJ2-5	TRBD2	TGCGCCAGCAGCCAAGAACTAGCGCAAGAGACCCAGTACTTC	CASSQELAQETQYF
.	TRBV6-1	TRBJ2-1	TRBD1	TGTGCCAGCAGTGGGCGACAGGGGGGCTCCTACAATGAGCAGTTCTTC	CASSGRQGGSYNEQFF
.	TRBV11-2	TRBJ1-1	.	TGTGCCAGCAGCTTAGATGGGGCAGGGTACACTGAAGCTTTCTTT	CASSLDGAGYTEAFF
.	TRBV7-2	TRBJ1-2	.	TGTGCCAGCAGCGTTAGGGACTACGGCTACACCTTC	CASSVRDYGYTF
.	TRBV18	TRBJ2-3	.	TGTGCCAGCTCACCACCTTCAGTTGTGACAGATACGCAGTATTTT	CASSPPSVVTDTQYF
.	TRBV3-1/TRBV3-2	TRBJ2-7	.	TGTGCCAGCAGCCAGCCTAAACAGGGAACCTACGAGCAGTACTTC	CASSQPKQGTYEQYF
.	TRBV21-1	TRBJ2-2	.	TGTGCCAGCAGCAAAAGGACTAGCGGGTGGAACACCGGGGAGCTGTTTTTT	CASSKRTSGWNTGELFF
.	TRBV3-1/TRBV3-2	TRBJ2-5	TRBD1	TGTGCCAGCAGCCAAGATGGGACAGACCAAGAGACCCAGTACTTC	CASSQDGTDQETQYF
.	TRBV28	TRBJ2-1	TRBD2	TGTGCCAGCAGTTTCCTAGCGGGTGACTCCTACAATGAGCAGTTCTTC	CASSFLAGDSYNEQFF
.	TRBV18	TRBJ1-6	TRBD1	TGTGCCAGCTCACCGGACAGGGGCCCTTCACCCCTCCACTTT	CASSPDRGPSPLHF
once	TRBV27	TRBJ1-6	.	TGTGCCAGCAGTTCACGACAGGTGAAATCACCCCTCCACTTT	CASSSRQVKSPLHF
.	TRBV28	TRBJ2-5	TRBD2	TGTGCCAGCAGTCCTAGCTCGGGACTAGCCCTTTTGTTCCAGTACTTC	CASSPSSGLALLFQYF
.	TRBV27	TRBJ2-3	.	TGTGCCAGCACCGCGGGCTTTGTTCGCACAGATACGCAGTATTTT	CASTAGFVRTDTQYF
.	TRBV7-3	TRBJ1-1	.	TGTGCCAGCAGCCCCATGGGGGGGCCGAACACTGAAGCTTTCTTT	CASSPMGGPNTEAFF
.	TRBV5-1	TRBJ2-7	TRBD2	TGCGCCAGCAGCTTGGGGACCGGACTAGCGGGAACGTACGAGCAGTACTTC	CASSLGTGLAGTYEQYF
.	TRBV30	TRBJ2-1	.	TGTGCCTGGAGTAGTACGGTGAATGAGCAGTTCTTC	CAWSSTVNEQFF
.	TRBV19	TRBJ2-3	.	TGTGCCAGTAACCGCGGGATCGCAACAGATACGCAGTATTTT	CASNRGIATDTQYF